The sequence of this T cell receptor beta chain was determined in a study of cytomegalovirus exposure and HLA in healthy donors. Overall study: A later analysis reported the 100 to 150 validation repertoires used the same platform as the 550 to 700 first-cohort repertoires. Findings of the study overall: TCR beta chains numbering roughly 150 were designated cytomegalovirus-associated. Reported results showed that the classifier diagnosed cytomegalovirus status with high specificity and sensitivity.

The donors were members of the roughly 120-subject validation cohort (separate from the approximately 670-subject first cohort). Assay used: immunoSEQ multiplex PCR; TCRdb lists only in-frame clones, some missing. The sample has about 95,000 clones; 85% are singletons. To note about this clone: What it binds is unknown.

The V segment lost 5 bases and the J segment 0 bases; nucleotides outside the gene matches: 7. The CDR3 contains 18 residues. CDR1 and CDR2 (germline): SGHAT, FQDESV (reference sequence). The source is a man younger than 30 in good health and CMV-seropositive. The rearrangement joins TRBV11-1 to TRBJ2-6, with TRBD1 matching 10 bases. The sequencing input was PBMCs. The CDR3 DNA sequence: TGTGCCAGCAGCACTCCGGGACAGGGGCTCTCTGGGGCCAACGTCCTGACTTTC. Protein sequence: CASSTPGQGLSGANVLTF.